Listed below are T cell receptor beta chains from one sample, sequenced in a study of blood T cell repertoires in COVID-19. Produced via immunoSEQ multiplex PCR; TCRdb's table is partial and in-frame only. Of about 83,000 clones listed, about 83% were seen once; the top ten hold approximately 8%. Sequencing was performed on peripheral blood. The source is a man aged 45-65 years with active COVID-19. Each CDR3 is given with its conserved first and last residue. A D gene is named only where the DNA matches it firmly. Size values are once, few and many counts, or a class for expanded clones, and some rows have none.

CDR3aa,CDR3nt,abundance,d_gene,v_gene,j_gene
CASSLQVSTDTQYF,TGTGCCAGCAGTTTACAGGTTAGCACAGATACGCAGTATTTT,NA,NA,TRBV28,TRBJ2-3
CACHRYSNSPLHF,TGTGCCTGCCACCGTTACTCTAATTCACCCCTCCACTTT,once,NA,TRBV28,TRBJ1-6
CASSLAGGNSPLHF,TGTGCCAGCAGCCTCGCGGGGGGGAATTCACCCCTCCACTTT,NA,NA,TRBV14,TRBJ1-6
CSAPAADTQYF,TGCAGTGCTCCTGCGGCAGATACGCAGTATTTT,NA,NA,TRBV20-1,TRBJ2-3
CASSPGALAGGRGEQFF,TGTGCCAGCAGCCCAGGGGCCCTAGCGGGAGGCCGGGGTGAGCAGTTCTTC,NA,TRBD2,TRBV7-7,TRBJ2-1
CASSQEAGPPYEQYF,TGTGCCAGCAGCCAAGAGGCGGGCCCGCCCTACGAGCAGTACTTC,NA,NA,TRBV3-1/TRBV3-2,TRBJ2-7
CASSSRGGENTEAFF,TGTGCCAGCAGCTCCCGGGGGGGGGAGAACACTGAAGCTTTCTTT,NA,NA,TRBV11-3,TRBJ1-1